These 26 T cell receptor beta chains originate from one sample sequenced in a study of cytomegalovirus exposure and HLA in healthy donors. Primers included in the PCR were 60 Vbeta and 13 Jbeta primers. Method: immunoSEQ multiplex PCR; TCRdb's copy keeps in-frame clones and lacks some. In the table there are more than 110,000 clones, about four fifths of which are singletons. The sequenced material came from PBMCs. The origin of the receptors is a man younger than 45 in good health and CMV-seronegative.

The V gene is TRBV12-5, the J gene TRBJ2-3; D call uncertain. The V gene's germline CDR1 is LGHNT and CDR2 FRNRAP. V shed 4 bases and J shed 2 bases, with 4 bases lying between them. The CDR3 runs 12 residues. Here the CDR3 DNA reads TGTGCTAGTGGTTCCTACACAGATACGCAGTATTTT. It specifies CASGSYTDTQYF.

This clone has ten or more counts. V gene TRBV19 combines with J gene TRBJ1-1; TRBD1 agrees at 7 bases. This CDR3 is 14 amino acids long. Unmatched junction bases numbered 5, after V lost 5 bases and J lost 2 bases. The V gene's germline CDR1 is LNHDA and CDR2 SQIVND (reference sequence). As DNA, the CDR3 is TGTGCCAGTAGTCAAGACAGGGTCAACACTGAAGCTTTCTTT. Translated, it gives CASSQDRVNTEAFF.

The V gene is TRBV30, the J gene TRBJ2-5; possible D gene TRBD1, 5 bases. The CDR3 is made up of 13 amino acids. Per the germline V gene, CDR1 is GTSNPN and CDR2 is SVGIG (reference sequence). V was clipped by 1 base and J by 7 bases, with 13 bases between them. The CDR3 spells CAWSGGRVGTQYF. The DNA for the CDR3 is TGTGCCTGGAGTGGGGGCAGGGTGGGGACCCAGTACTTC.

The genes are TRBV11-3 and TRBJ2-1; 8 nucleotides line up with TRBD2. Trimming at V came to 0 bases and at J to 9 bases, leaving 13 bases not matched to a gene. The CDR3 runs to 17 residues. Germline assignment: CDR1 SGHNT and CDR2 YENEEA. This CDR3 reads CASSLDLGGAGEGEQFF. As DNA, the CDR3 is TGTGCCAGCAGCTTAGATCTTGGGGGAGCGGGGGAGGGTGAGCAGTTCTTC.

The chain employs TRBV6-5 and TRBJ1-1; D call uncertain. Trimming took off 3 bases at V and 0 bases at J, with 14 bases between the two ends. The CDR3 length is 16 residues. Per germline, CDR1 MNHEY and CDR2 SVGAGI. The CDR3 DNA follows: TGTGCCAGCAGTTATTCGGTCGGGGATATGAACACTGAAGCTTTCTTT. It is translated as CASSYSVGDMNTEAFF.

This sequence joins TRBV28 and TRBJ1-2; D is perhaps TRBD1 (5 bases). V was shortened by 6 bases and J by 3 bases, with 11 bases between the two germline ends. Germline lookup yields CDR1 MDHEN and CDR2 SYDVKM. The CDR3 totals 13 residues. The CDR3, as DNA: TGTGCCAGCAGCCCAGGCAGGGACTATGGCTACACCTTC. It translates to CASSPGRDYGYTF.

The genes are TRBV7-9 and TRBJ2-7, with 7 bases aligning to TRBD2. This CDR3 has 13 residues. V lost 8 bases to trimming and J lost 3 bases; unmatched junction nucleotides: 7. Germline CDR1 is SEHNR and CDR2 is FQNEAQ (reference sequence). The CDR3 is CASGGTIIYEQYF. DNA for the CDR3: TGTGCCAGCGGCGGGACTATCATCTACGAGCAGTACTTC.

This chain links TRBV29-1 with TRBJ1-2; D is ambiguous. V was clipped by 5 bases and J by 1 base, with 8 bases between them. The CDR3 loop spans 12 amino acids. Germline CDR1 and CDR2: SQVTM and ANQGSEA. CDR3 residues: CSVRHHNYGYTF. In DNA, the CDR3 is TGCAGCGTTAGACACCATAACTATGGCTACACCTTC.

The rearrangement joins TRBV9 to TRBJ2-1; tentatively, D is TRBD1 (6 bases). The CDR3 consists of 23 residues. Trimming stripped 4 bases from V and 0 bases from J, with 35 bases between. Germline CDR1 is SGDLS and CDR2 is YYNGEE. The CDR3 DNA sequence: TGTGCCAGCAGCAGGGTGACATCTTCTGCGACAGGAAGCCTACGAAACTCCTACAATGAGCAGTTCTTC. It codes for CASSRVTSSATGSLRNSYNEQFF.

The rearrangement joins TRBV29-1 to TRBJ2-3, with D maybe TRBD1 (6 bases). The V gene lost 0 bases and the J gene lost 3 bases, with 16 bases spanning the gap. Germline values: CDR1 SQVTM, CDR2 ANQGSEA. The CDR3 is 16 amino acids. The CDR3 region has the DNA TGCAGCGTTGAAGATTCTGGGGACACCCCTACAGATACGCAGTATTTT. As protein: CSVEDSGDTPTDTQYF.

The chain recombines TRBV4-1 with TRBJ1-6, with 7 bases matching TRBD1. This CDR3 contains 15 residues. Per the germline V gene, CDR1 is MGHRA and CDR2 is YSYEKL. J gave up 10 bases and V 0 bases, and 6 bases lay outside the gene matches. CDR3 DNA sequence: TGCGCCAGCAGCCAAGACGTAGGGGGCGGGTCACCCCTCCACTTT. Protein: CASSQDVGGGSPLHF.

The V and J genes are TRBV4-2 and TRBJ1-5, with D maybe TRBD1 (6 bases). Trimming removed 0 bases from V and 6 bases from J, with 18 bases in between. Looked up from germline, CDR1 is LGHNA and CDR2 is YNFKEQ. The CDR3 is 17 amino acids. The CDR3 spells CASSQDEGVGGGQPQHF. CDR3 nucleotide sequence: TGTGCCAGCAGCCAAGATGAGGGGGTGGGGGGGGGTCAGCCCCAGCATTTT.

The chain uses TRBV4-1 and TRBJ2-7, with TRBD2 matching over 10 bases. The germline V gene has CDR1 MGHRA and CDR2 YSYEKL. The J segment lost 7 bases and the V segment lost 1 base, leaving 7 bases of the junction unmatched. CDR3 length equals 15 residues. The chain's CDR3 is CASSQAGLAAPEQYF. The CDR3, as DNA: TGCGCCAGCAGCCAAGCTGGACTAGCGGCGCCTGAGCAGTACTTC.

This chain joins TRBV28 and TRBJ1-3; 7 nucleotides match TRBD1. V lost 4 bases to trimming and J lost 3 bases; unmatched junction nucleotides: 6. This CDR3 spans 15 amino acids. The germline gives CDR1 MDHEN, CDR2 SYDVKM. This CDR3 is CASSSTGLVGNTIYF. For the CDR3, the DNA is TGTGCCAGCAGTTCGACAGGGTTAGTTGGAAACACCATATATTTT. Together with reference TRBV28 and TRBJ1-3, the CDR3 gives the full variable domain: DVKVTQSSRYLVKRTGEKVFLECVQDMDHENMFWYRQDPGLGLRLIYFSYDVKMKEKGDIPEGYSVSREKKERFSLILESASTNQTSMYLCASSSTGLVGNTIYFGEGSWLTVV.

The rearrangement joins TRBV11-2 to TRBJ2-3; TRBD2 matches at 10 bases. With V trimmed by 5 bases and J by 3 bases, 5 bases remained unmatched. Germline values: CDR1 SGHAT, CDR2 FQNNGV. The CDR3 is 15 residues long. The CDR3 protein is CASSLLAGETDTQYF. CDR3 DNA: TGTGCCAGCAGCCTTCTAGCGGGGGAAACAGATACGCAGTATTTT.

Only a few counts were recorded for this clone. J is TRBJ2-7 and V is TRBV6-1; possible D gene TRBD1, 6 bases. Germline V gene lookup returns CDR1 MNHNS and CDR2 SASEGT. This CDR3 comprises 15 residues. V lost 2 bases and J lost 5, with 16 bases in between. The CDR3 spells CASSEQKGVRDEQYF. For the CDR3, the DNA is TGTGCCAGCAGTGAACAAAAGGGGGTTAGGGACGAGCAGTACTTC.

The V call is TRBV2, the J call TRBJ1-3; TRBD1 matches at 7 bases. V lost 1 base to trimming and J lost 0 bases; unmatched junction nucleotides: 6. Per the germline V gene, CDR1 is SNHLY and CDR2 is FYNNEI. The CDR3 is 17 amino acids. The CDR3 DNA reads TGTGCCAGCAGTGAAGAAGGGGGCCTCCTCTCTGGAAACACCATATATTTT. Residues: CASSEEGGLLSGNTIYF.

The V call is TRBV5-1, the J call TRBJ1-1; D is undetermined. Deletions cut 0 bases from V and 1 base from J, with 10 bases between. This CDR3 comprises 15 residues. In germline, CDR1 is SGHRS, CDR2 YFSETQ. The CDR3 spells CASSLVASRNTEAFF. CDR3 sequence (DNA): TGCGCCAGCAGCTTGGTAGCCAGTAGGAACACTGAAGCTTTCTTT. Supplemented by reference TRBV5-1 and TRBJ1-1, the full variable domain reads KAGVTQTPRYLIKTRGQQVTLSCSPISGHRSVSWYQQTPGQGLQFLFEYFSETQRNKGNFPGRFSGRQFSNSRSEMNVSTLELGDSALYLCASSLVASRNTEAFFGQGTRLTVV.

This clone was found once. The sample holds other DNA sequences that translate to the same CDR3. The rearrangement links TRBV6-6 to TRBJ1-5; D is undetermined. The CDR3 consists of 14 residues. V gave up 3 bases and J gave up 1 base, with 7 bases separating them. Germline V gene data show CDR1 as MNHNY and CDR2 as SVGAGI (reference sequence). CDR3 nucleotides: TGTGCCAGCAGTTATGGAGGGAGCAATCAGCCCCAGCATTTT. Translating gives CASSYGGSNQPQHF.

The J gene is TRBJ1-2, the V gene TRBV18; a weak D match, TRBD1 (5 bases). The CDR3 sequence is 15 residues long. CDR1 KGHSH and CDR2 LQKENI come from the germline V gene. V was cut by 3 bases and J by 7 bases, with 18 bases left in between. CDR3 amino acids: CASSPPAGPSSGYTF. Written as DNA, the CDR3 is TGTGCCAGCTCACCTCCAGCAGGGCCTTCGTCTGGCTACACCTTC.

The CDR3 loop is CASSQRETGYSTDTQYF. CDR3 nucleotide sequence: TGCGCCAGCAGCCAACGAGAGACAGGGTATAGTACAGATACGCAGTATTTT. The chain is built from TRBV5-1 and TRBJ2-3, with 7 bases identical to TRBD1. CDR3 length: 17 residues. Germline V gene data show CDR1 as SGHRS and CDR2 as YFSETQ. Unmatched junction bases numbered 14, after V lost 4 bases and J lost 3 bases.

V usage is TRBV28 and J usage is TRBJ1-5; weak D call: TRBD1 (5 bases). Germline V lookup: CDR1 MDHEN, CDR2 SYDVKM. CDR3 length: 15 amino acids. V was shortened by 2 bases and J by 10 bases, with 18 bases between the two germline ends. The CDR3 loop is CASSLPVLNRGPQHF. In DNA form, the CDR3 reads TGTGCCAGCAGTTTACCCGTCCTAAATAGGGGACCCCAGCATTTT.

This clone was recorded a few times. The chain has TRBV2 and TRBJ1-1, with 10 bases lining up with TRBD1. The CDR3 length is 14 residues. Germline values: CDR1 SNHLY, CDR2 FYNNEI. Losses at the gene ends were 7 bases for V and 6 bases for J; bases not matched to a gene: 8. CDR3 region: CASTPGQGTPEAFF. The DNA of the CDR3 is TGTGCCAGCACCCCGGGACAGGGGACCCCTGAAGCTTTCTTT.

CDR3 region: CASSQERGIQNTGELFF. Here the CDR3 DNA reads TGCGCCAGCAGCCAAGAACGGGGGATACAAAACACCGGGGAGCTGTTTTTT. V gene TRBV4-1 combines with J gene TRBJ2-2; TRBD2 might be the D (6 bases). The ends were cut back, 0 bases at V and 2 bases at J, with 13 bases in the middle. Germline V lookup: CDR1 MGHRA, CDR2 YSYEKL. CDR3 length: 17 amino acids.

V usage is TRBV6-5 and J usage is TRBJ1-1; D perhaps matches TRBD1 (5 bases). Germline V gene data show CDR1 as MNHEY and CDR2 as SVGAGI. The ends were cut back, 0 bases at V and 5 bases at J, with 16 bases in the middle. The CDR3 is 16 residues long. CDR3 protein: CASSYSTGAQATEAFF. CDR3 DNA: TGTGCCAGCAGTTACTCGACTGGGGCGCAGGCGACTGAAGCTTTCTTT.

This clone was found once. V and J are TRBV7-9 and TRBJ2-5; D not certain. With 1 base removed from V and 5 bases from J, the gap between germline ends came to 17 bases. CDR1 SEHNR and CDR2 FQNEAQ come from the germline V gene (reference sequence). The CDR3 consists of 16 residues. In DNA form, the CDR3 reads TGTGCCAGCAGCTTAGTAGACTTCGGTATAACGGAGACCCAGTACTTC. Amino acid sequence: CASSLVDFGITETQYF.